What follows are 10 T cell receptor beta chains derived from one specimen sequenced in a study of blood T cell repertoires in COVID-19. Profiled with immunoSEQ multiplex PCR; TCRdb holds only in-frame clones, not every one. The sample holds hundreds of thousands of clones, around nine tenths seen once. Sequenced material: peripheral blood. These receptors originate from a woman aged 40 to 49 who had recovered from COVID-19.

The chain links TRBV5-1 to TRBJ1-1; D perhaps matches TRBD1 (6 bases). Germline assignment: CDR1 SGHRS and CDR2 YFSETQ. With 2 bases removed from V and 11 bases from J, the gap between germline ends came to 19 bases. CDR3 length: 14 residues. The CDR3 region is CASSLSTGSLAAFF. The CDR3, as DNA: TGCGCCAGCAGCTTAAGTACAGGGTCTCTCGCGGCTTTCTTT.

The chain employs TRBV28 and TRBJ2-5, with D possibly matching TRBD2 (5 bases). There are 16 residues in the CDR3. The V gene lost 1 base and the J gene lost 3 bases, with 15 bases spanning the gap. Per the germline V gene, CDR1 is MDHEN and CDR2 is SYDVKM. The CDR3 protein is CASSLYSREPKETQYF. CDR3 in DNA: TGTGCCAGCAGTTTATATTCGAGGGAGCCCAAAGAGACCCAGTACTTC.

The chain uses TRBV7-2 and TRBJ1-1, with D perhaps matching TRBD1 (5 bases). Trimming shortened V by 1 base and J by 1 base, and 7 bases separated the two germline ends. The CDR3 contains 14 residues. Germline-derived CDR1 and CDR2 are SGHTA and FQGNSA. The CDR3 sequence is CASSLGGGNTEAFF. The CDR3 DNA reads TGTGCCAGCAGCTTAGGGGGCGGGAACACTGAAGCTTTCTTT. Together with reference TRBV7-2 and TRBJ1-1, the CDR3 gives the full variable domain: GAGVSQSPSNKVTEKGKDVELRCDPISGHTALYWYRQSLGQGLEFLIYFQGNSAPDKSGLPSDRFSAERTGGSVSTLTIQRTQQEDSAVYLCASSLGGGNTEAFFGQGTRLTVV.

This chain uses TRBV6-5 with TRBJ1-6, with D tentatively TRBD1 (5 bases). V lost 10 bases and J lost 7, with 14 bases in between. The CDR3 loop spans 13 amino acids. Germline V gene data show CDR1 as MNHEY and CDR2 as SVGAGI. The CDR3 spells CATTRARNSPLHF. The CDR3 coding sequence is TGTGCCACCACCAGGGCGCGGAATTCACCCCTCCACTTT.

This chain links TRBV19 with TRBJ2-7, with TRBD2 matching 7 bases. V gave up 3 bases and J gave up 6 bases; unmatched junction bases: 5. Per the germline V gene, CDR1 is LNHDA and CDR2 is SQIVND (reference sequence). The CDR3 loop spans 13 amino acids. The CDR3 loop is CASSIQRGGEQYF. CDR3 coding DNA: TGTGCCAGTAGTATTCAACGCGGGGGCGAGCAGTACTTC.

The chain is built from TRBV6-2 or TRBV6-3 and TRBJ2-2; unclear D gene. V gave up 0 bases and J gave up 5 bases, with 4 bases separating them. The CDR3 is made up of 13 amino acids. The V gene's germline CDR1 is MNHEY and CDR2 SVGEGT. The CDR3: CASSYSRTGELFF. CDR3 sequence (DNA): TGTGCCAGCAGTTACTCTAGAACCGGGGAGCTGTTTTTT.

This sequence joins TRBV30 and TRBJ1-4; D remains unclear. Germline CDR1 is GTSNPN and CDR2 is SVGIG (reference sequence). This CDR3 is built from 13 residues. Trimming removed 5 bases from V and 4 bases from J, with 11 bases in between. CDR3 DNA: TGTGCCTGGTATAGAGGGATTAATGAAAAACTGTTTTTT. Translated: CAWYRGINEKLFF.

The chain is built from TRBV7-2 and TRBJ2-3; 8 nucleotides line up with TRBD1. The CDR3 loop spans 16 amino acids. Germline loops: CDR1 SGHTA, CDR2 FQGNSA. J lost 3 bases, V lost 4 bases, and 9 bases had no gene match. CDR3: CASSSSTGAITDTQYF. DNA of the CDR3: TGTGCCAGCAGCTCCTCGACAGGGGCGATAACAGATACGCAGTATTTT.

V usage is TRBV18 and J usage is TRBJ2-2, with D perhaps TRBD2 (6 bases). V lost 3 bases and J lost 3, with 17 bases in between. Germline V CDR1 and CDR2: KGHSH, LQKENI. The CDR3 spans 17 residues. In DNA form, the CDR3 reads TGTGCCAGCTCACCGACTTCCGCGGGGCCTTACACCGGGGAGCTGTTTTTT. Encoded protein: CASSPTSAGPYTGELFF.

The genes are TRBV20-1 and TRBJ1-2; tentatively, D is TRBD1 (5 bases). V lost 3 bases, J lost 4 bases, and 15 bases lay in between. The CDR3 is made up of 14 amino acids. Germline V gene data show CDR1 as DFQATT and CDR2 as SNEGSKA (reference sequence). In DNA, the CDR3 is TGCAGTGCTAGTCCCGTGGGGGAGGGCTATGGCTACACCTTC. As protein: CSASPVGEGYGYTF.